The 4 T cell receptor beta chains presented below share a single source sample, sequenced in a study of T cell repertoires in cytomegalovirus infection. TCRdb ran MiXCR on the reads and lists one entry per CDR3 protein. Of 85,000 to 120,000 distinct CDR3 sequences in the sample, about 17% are singletons; the top ten hold approximately 7.9%. The sequenced material came from PBMCs. These receptor sequences come from a human donor in good health (CMV status not recorded). Some clones in this sample may be carry-over from other donors' samples.

The chain is built from TRBV7-8 and TRBJ2-2; D not resolved. The germline V gene encodes CDR1 SGHVS and CDR2 FQNEAQ. CDR3 length equals 12 residues. Trimming took off 4 bases at V and 7 bases at J, with 7 bases between the two ends. CDR3 loop: CASSWTGGELFF. The CDR3 DNA follows: TGTGCCAGCAGCTGGACGGGCGGGGAGCTGTTTTTT.

This rearrangement joins TRBV28 to TRBJ2-2; possible D gene TRBD1, 6 bases. The V gene's germline CDR1 is MDHEN and CDR2 SYDVKM. Trimming cost V 3 bases and J 2 bases, with 13 bases left between them. This CDR3 region has 16 residues. The CDR3 DNA follows: TGTGCCAGCAGTTTTAACGGACAGAGAAACACCGGGGAGCTGTTTTTT. This codes for CASSFNGQRNTGELFF. The variable domain in full, completed from reference TRBV28 and TRBJ2-2, reads DVKVTQSSRYLVKRTGEKVFLECVQDMDHENMFWYRQDPGLGLRLIYFSYDVKMKEKGDIPEGYSVSREKKERFSLILESASTNQTSMYLCASSFNGQRNTGELFFGEGSRLTVL.

This clonotype was detected ten times or more. The chain couples TRBV7-2 to TRBJ1-2, with no clear D. The CDR3 is 12 residues long. Per germline, CDR1 SGHTA and CDR2 FQGNSA. Trimming cost V 3 bases and J 4 bases, with 6 bases left between them. The CDR3 protein is CASSFSSYGYTF. CDR3 DNA sequence: TGTGCCAGCAGCTTCAGCAGCTATGGCTACACCTTC.

This clonotype was counted ten times or more. The J gene is TRBJ1-5, the V gene TRBV15; D perhaps matches TRBD1 (5 bases). There are 15 residues in the CDR3. V lost 3 bases and J lost 4, with 13 bases in between. Germline V gene sequence: CDR1 LNHNV, CDR2 YYDKDF (reference sequence). CDR3 DNA sequence: TGTGCCACCAGCAGGGAAGGACAACGAAATCAGCCCCAGCATTTT. Its translation: CATSREGQRNQPQHF. Complete variable domain (other parts from reference TRBV15 and TRBJ1-5): DAMVIQNPRYQVTQFGKPVTLSCSQTLNHNVMYWYQQKSSQAPKLLFHYYDKDFNNEADTPDNFQSRRPNTSFCFLDIRSPGLGDTAMYLCATSREGQRNQPQHFGDGTRLSIL.